This T cell receptor beta chain was recorded in a study of CXCR3-negative and CXCR3-positive naive CD8 T cells (dated by TCRdb to between 2019 and 2020). About the study as a whole: In total, 120 million to 150 million TRB reads were obtained, which works out to roughly 1.5 +/- 0.3 million reads per library. Diversity and physicochemical repertoire analyses were performed on 11 donors pooled from two independent experiments. The TRBV-TRBJ cluster analysis covered naive subsets from about 5 donors and memory cells from 3 donors. The full study reports these points: TRBV-TRBJ usage was similar between naive CXCR3-negative and CXCR3-positive cells from the same donor, while memory cells showed distinct patterns. Because surface CD5, which is linked to self-reactivity in mice, was comparable between the naive subsets, TCR interaction strength was also inferred from TRB CDR3 physicochemical properties. Freshly isolated PBMCs were used for most assays because CXCR3 expression went down partially after cryopreservation. Comparably high repertoire diversity was found in both naive subsets, whereas much lower repertoire diversity was found in memory CD8+ T cells.

As to this clonotype: Its cognate antigen has yet to be identified.

For every CD8+ T cell subset, 300,000 cells were flow-sorted straight into RLT lysis buffer, and each subset was sorted in triplicate. Peripheral blood mononuclear cells were isolated from buffy coats using standard density gradient centrifugation. Total RNA was extracted from sorted cells using an RNeasy Mini Kit. CDR1 SGHTA and CDR2 FQGTGA are derived from the germline V gene. The cysteine opens and the phenylalanine closes a CDR3 of 13 amino acids. No nucleotide data were recorded. Reads for this sample came from a NextSeq 550. The Human TCR Profiling Kit (MiLaboratory) was used to make UMI-labeled 5' RACE TRB cDNA libraries. The full amount of extracted RNA was used for cDNA synthesis, and the full amount of resulting cDNA was used for PCR amplification. The libraries were made side by side, with each library going through the same number of PCR cycles. From the authors' description of their analysis: MIGEC and MiXCR extracted about 48,000 +/- 9,800 unique UMI-labeled TRB cDNA molecules per library, requiring at least two reads per UMI. On average, roughly 40,000 +/- 10,000 functional in-frame TRB CDR3 nucleotide clonotypes lacking stop codons were found per library. After downsampling to 5000 UMI-labeled TRB molecules per sample, diversity metrics such as normalized Shannon-Wiener and Chao1 were calculated in VDJtools. Clonotype-size-weighted physicochemical properties of the central five CDR3 residues (interaction energy, strength, volume and Kidera factor 4) were computed in VDJtools. The reads underwent TCRdb reprocessing, giving one record for each CDR3 protein sequence and no DNA. TCRdb's processing, not the study's, gives the V and J calls here. In this sample's table one finds around 57,000 distinct CDR3 sequences. The ten largest clones capture about 20% of the sample.

Input material: memory CD8+ T cells from blood. Explained via the paper, the cell subset or site label denotes: conventional CD8+ memory T cells (TMEM), sorted as controls. The origin of this receptor is a human donor in good health. Some clones in this sample may be carry-over from other donors' samples. The rearranged chain carries TRBV7-3 and TRBJ1-2. CDR3 sequence: CASSQHPNYGYTF. Extended through the reference TRBV7-3 and TRBJ1-2 proteins, this CDR3 yields the full variable domain: GAGVSQTPSNKVTEKGKYVELRCDPISGHTALYWYRQSLGQGPEFLIYFQGTGAADDSGLPNDRFFAVRPEGSVSTLKIQRTERGDSAVYLCASSQHPNYGYTFGSGTRLTVV.